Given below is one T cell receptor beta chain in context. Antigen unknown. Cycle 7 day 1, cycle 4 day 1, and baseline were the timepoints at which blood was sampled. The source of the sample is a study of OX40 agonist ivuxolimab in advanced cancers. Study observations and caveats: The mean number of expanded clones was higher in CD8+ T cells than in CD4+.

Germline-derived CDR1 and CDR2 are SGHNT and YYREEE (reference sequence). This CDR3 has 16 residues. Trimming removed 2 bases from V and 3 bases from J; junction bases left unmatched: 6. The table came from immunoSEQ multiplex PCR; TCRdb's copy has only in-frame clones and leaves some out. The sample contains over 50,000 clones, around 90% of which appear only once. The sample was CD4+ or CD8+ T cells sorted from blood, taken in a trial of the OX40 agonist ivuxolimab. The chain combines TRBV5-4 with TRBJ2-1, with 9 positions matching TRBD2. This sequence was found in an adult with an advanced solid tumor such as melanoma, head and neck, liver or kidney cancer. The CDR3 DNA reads TGTGCCAGCAGCTTAAGCGGGGGGTCTTTCTACAATGAGCAGTTCTTC. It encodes CASSLSGGSFYNEQFF.